The 8 T cell receptor beta chains presented below share a single source sample, sequenced in a study of T cells in Graves' hyperthyroidism and ophthalmopathy. It was RNA transcripts that yielded the amplified TCR beta CDR3 regions. First-round RT-PCR of the TCR CDR3 relied on the HTBI primer set. TCRdb reprocessed the multiplex PCR reads via MiXCR and lists one record per CDR3 protein. The table records around 450,000 distinct CDR3 sequences, about 13% of them present only once. The sample was blood. The receptors were gathered from a young woman with Graves' hyperthyroidism.

This clonotype was counted ten times or more. The chain employs TRBV12-3 or TRBV12-4 and TRBJ2-1; no clear D. This CDR3 comprises 11 residues. With 4 bases removed from V and 10 bases from J, the gap between germline ends came to 8 bases. In nucleotides, the CDR3 is TGTGCCAGCAGTTACAGAGTAGAGCAGTTCTTC. Translated, it gives CASSYRVEQFF.

This clonotype was recorded a few times. The V gene is TRBV5-1, the J gene TRBJ2-7; perhaps TRBD2 as D (6 bases). Germline V gives CDR1 SGHRS, CDR2 YFSETQ. The CDR3 contains 14 residues. The V gene lost 1 base and the J gene lost 5 bases, with 13 bases spanning the gap. The CDR3 region is CASSLPAGRNEQYF. In nucleotides, the CDR3 is TGCGCCAGCAGCTTGCCGGCAGGGAGGAACGAGCAGTACTTC.

The rearrangement uses TRBV28 and TRBJ2-7; possible D gene TRBD1, 5 bases. Trimming removed 6 bases from V and 0 bases from J, with 12 bases in between. Germline V CDR1 and CDR2: MDHEN, SYDVKM. The CDR3 runs 14 residues. CDR3 amino acids: CASSPVQGSYEQYF. The CDR3 nucleotides read TGTGCCAGCAGCCCGGTCCAGGGCTCCTACGAGCAGTACTTC.

This clonotype was detected ten times or more. J is TRBJ2-7 and V is TRBV6-1; the D call may be TRBD1 or TRBD2 (7 bases each). Trimming shortened V by 6 bases and J by 1 base, and 13 bases separated the two germline ends. In germline, CDR1 is MNHNS, CDR2 SASEGT. The CDR3 has 14 amino acids. The CDR3 bases are TGTGCCAGCAGGCGACAGGGAGGGTCCTACGAGCAGTACTTC. Its protein is CASRRQGGSYEQYF.

The chain combines TRBV19 with TRBJ2-1; D may be TRBD2 (5 bases). Germline V gene data show CDR1 as LNHDA and CDR2 as SQIVND (reference sequence). The V end lost 5 bases, the J end lost 0 bases, and 14 bases lay between the germline ends. This CDR3 region has 16 residues. CDR3 sequence reads: CASSPMDSLSYNEQFF. The CDR3 nucleotides read TGTGCCAGTAGTCCGATGGACTCCCTCTCCTACAATGAGCAGTTCTTC.

Note on this clonotype: At one end, the junction sequence differs from germline, possibly due to a read error. This chain links TRBV30 with TRBJ2-5; the match to TRBD2 covers 9 bases. Germline lookup yields CDR1 GTSNPN and CDR2 SVGIG (reference sequence). CDR3 size: 11 residues. The CDR3, as DNA: TGTGCCTGGAGCACTGGGACTAGCTTAAACTTC. It yields the protein CAWSTGTSLNF.

The gene calls are TRBV19 and TRBJ2-1; 9 bases fit TRBD2. This CDR3 is built from 17 residues. The V and J ends lost 1 base and 2 bases, in that order; junction bases with no gene match: 6. Germline V CDR1 and CDR2: LNHDA, SQIVND (reference sequence). The CDR3 here is CASSIGLAGFTYNEQFF. CDR3 bases: TGTGCCAGTAGTATAGGGCTAGCGGGATTTACCTACAATGAGCAGTTCTTC.

This clonotype appeared many times. The chain employs TRBV20-1 and TRBJ2-1, with D unclear. Per germline, CDR1 DFQATT and CDR2 SNEGSKA (reference sequence). The CDR3 loop spans 13 amino acids. The V end lost 2 bases, the J end lost 8 bases, and 13 bases lay between the germline ends. CDR3 bases: TGCAGTGCTAGACGACCTACCCACGATGAGCAGTTCTTC. This sequence encodes CSARRPTHDEQFF.